This T cell receptor (beta chain) originates from a study of T cell changes during pregnancy in multiple sclerosis (dated by TCRdb to between 2018 and 2021). Study-wide context: The study looked at changes in the T cell repertoire across pregnancy in women with multiple sclerosis.

About this clone itself: Its antigen is not yet known. Base qualities are not at hand, and no much larger clone is one base apart.

According to the germline V gene, CDR1 reads SGDLS and CDR2 reads YYNGEE. Clipping removes 1 base from V and 2 bases from J, with 5 as the unmatched junction base count. The cysteine opens and the phenylalanine closes a CDR3 of 16 amino acids. Of all the DNA, just the CDR3 is kept, 48 bases in frame from base 1. The library came from the immunoSEQ multiplex PCR assay. Not all clones reach the TCRdb copy of this immuneACCESS table, which keeps in-frame sequences only. Checked studies attribute under half of the gap to unresolved V genes and leave the rest unexplained. This sample holds about 51,000 clones; 85% to 95% were observed only once. The ten largest clonotypes hold about 0.7% of the sample.

Sequenced material: CD4+ T cells from peripheral blood mononuclear cells, taken in the third trimester of pregnancy. The TCR sequence derives from a female donor with multiple sclerosis, enrolled in a pregnancy study. The chain joins TRBV9 to TRBJ2-1; TRBD2 agrees with 8 junctional bases. The DNA is TGTGCCAGCAGCGTACAAATAGCGGGACCCTACAATGAGCAGTTCTTC. Its coded protein is CASSVQIAGPYNEQFF.